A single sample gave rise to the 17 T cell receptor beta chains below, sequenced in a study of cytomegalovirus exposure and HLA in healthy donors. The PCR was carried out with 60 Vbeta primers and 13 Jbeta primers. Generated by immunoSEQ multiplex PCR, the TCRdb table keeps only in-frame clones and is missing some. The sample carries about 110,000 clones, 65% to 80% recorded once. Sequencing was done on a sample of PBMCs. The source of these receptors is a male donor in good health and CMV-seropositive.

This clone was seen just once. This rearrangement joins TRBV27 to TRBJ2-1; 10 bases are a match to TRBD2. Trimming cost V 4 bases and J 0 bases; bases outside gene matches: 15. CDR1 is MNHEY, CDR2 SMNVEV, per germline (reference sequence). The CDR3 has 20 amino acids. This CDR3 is CASSSLLAGSFFSSYNEQFF. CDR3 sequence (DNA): TGTGCCAGCAGTTCCTTACTAGCGGGATCATTCTTTAGCTCCTACAATGAGCAGTTCTTC.

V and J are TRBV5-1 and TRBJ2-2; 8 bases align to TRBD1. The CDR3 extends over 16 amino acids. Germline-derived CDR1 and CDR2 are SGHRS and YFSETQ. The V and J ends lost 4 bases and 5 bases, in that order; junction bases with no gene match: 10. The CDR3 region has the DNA TGCGCCAGCAGCGAAAGGGGACAGGAGAGAACCGGGGAGCTGTTTTTT. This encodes CASSERGQERTGELFF.

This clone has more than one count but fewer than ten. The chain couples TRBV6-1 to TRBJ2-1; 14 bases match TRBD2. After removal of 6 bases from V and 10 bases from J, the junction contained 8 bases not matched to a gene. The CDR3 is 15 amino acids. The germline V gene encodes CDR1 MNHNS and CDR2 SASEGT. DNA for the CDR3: TGTGCCAGCAGGGGACTAGCGGGGGCCGGGGGGGAGCAGTTCTTC. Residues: CASRGLAGAGGEQFF.

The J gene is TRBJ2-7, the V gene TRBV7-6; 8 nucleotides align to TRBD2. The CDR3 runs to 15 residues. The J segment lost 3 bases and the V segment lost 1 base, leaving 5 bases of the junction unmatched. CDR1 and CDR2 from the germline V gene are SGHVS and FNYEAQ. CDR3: CASSLEERGNYEQYF. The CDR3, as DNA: TGTGCCAGCAGCTTAGAGGAGCGGGGGAACTACGAGCAGTACTTC.

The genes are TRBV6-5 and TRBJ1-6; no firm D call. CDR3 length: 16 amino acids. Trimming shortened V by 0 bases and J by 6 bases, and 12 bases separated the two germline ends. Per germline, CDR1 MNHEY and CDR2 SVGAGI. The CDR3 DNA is TGTGCCAGCAGTTACTCGCGGAGCGGACTTAATTCACCCCTCCACTTT. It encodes CASSYSRSGLNSPLHF.

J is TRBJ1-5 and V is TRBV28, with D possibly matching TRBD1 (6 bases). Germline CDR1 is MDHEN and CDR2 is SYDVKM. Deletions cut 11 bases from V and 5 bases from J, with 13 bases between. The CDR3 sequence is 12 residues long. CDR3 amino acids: CASGVRDQPQHF. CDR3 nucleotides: TGTGCCTCAGGGGTGCGGGATCAGCCCCAGCATTTT.

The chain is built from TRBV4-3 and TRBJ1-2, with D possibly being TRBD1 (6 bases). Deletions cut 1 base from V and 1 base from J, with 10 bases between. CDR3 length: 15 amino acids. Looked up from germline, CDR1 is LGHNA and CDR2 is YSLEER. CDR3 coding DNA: TGCGCCAGCAGCCAAGGTGGACAGCTTAACTATGGCTACACCTTC. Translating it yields CASSQGGQLNYGYTF.

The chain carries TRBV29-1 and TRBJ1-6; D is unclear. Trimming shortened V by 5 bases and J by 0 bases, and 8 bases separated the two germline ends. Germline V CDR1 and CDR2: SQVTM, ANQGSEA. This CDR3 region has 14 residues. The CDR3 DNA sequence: TGCAGCGTTAGAATCGGCTCCTATAATTCACCCCTCCACTTT. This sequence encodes CSVRIGSYNSPLHF.

CDR3 sequence: CATSRGGSQYQETQYF. CDR3 nucleotide sequence: TGTGCCACCAGCAGAGGGGGCAGCCAGTACCAAGAGACCCAGTACTTC. The chain employs TRBV15 and TRBJ2-5, with a tentative D call TRBD1 (5 bases). Trimming took 1 base from V and 0 from J, leaving 12 bases between them. The CDR3 spans 16 residues. The germline V gene has CDR1 LNHNV and CDR2 YYDKDF (reference sequence).

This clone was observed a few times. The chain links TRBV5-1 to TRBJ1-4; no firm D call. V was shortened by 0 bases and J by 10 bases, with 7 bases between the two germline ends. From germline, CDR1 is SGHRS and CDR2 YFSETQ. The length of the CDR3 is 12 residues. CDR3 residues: CASSLGAGKLFF. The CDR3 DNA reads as TGCGCCAGCAGCTTGGGGGCCGGAAAACTGTTTTTT.

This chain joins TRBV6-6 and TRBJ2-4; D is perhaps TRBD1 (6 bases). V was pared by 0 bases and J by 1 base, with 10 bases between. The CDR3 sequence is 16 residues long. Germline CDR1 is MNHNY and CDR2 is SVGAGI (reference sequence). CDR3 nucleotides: TGTGCCAGCAGTTACTCACAGGGTACGGCCAAAAACATTCAGTACTTC. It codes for CASSYSQGTAKNIQYF.

The chain's CDR3 is CASSLGGASYEQYF. The DNA of the CDR3 is TGTGCCAGCAGCCTAGGGGGGGCCAGCTACGAGCAGTACTTC. This chain uses TRBV5-4 with TRBJ2-7; D is perhaps TRBD2 (7 bases). The CDR3 is 14 residues long. V was shortened by 4 bases and J by 3 bases, with 14 bases between the two germline ends. Germline lookup yields CDR1 SGHNT and CDR2 YYREEE (reference sequence). Full variable domain (outside the CDR3, taken from reference TRBV5-4 and TRBJ2-7): ETGVTQSPTHLIKTRGQQVTLRCSSQSGHNTVSWYQQALGQGPQFIFQYYREEENGRGNFPPRFSGLQFPNYSSELNVNALELDDSALYLCASSLGGASYEQYFGPGTRLTVT.

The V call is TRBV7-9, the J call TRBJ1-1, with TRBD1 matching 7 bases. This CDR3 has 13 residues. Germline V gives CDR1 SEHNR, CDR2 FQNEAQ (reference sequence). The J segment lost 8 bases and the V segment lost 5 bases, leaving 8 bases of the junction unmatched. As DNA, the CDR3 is TGTGCCAGCAGCAGCCGGGACAGCGGCGAAGCTTTCTTT. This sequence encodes CASSSRDSGEAFF.

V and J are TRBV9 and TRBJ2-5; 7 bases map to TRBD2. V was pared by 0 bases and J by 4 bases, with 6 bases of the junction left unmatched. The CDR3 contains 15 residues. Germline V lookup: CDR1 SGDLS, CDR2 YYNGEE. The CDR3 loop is CASSVGHGGVETQYF. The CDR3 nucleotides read TGTGCCAGCAGCGTAGGACATGGGGGGGTAGAGACCCAGTACTTC.

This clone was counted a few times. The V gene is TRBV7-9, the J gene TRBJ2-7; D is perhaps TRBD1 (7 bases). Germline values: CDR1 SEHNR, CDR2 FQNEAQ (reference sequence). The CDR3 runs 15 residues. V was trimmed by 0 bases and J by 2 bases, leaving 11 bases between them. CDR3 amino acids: CASSLAEGQPYEQYF. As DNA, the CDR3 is TGTGCCAGCAGCTTAGCGGAGGGACAGCCCTACGAGCAGTACTTC.

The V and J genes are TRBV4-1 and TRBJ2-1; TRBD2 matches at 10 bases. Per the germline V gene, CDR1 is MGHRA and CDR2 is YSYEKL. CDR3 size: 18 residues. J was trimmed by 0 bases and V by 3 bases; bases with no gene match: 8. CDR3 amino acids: CASSHTPSGSGSYNEQFF. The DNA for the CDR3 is TGCGCCAGCAGCCACACCCCTAGCGGGAGCGGCTCCTACAATGAGCAGTTCTTC.

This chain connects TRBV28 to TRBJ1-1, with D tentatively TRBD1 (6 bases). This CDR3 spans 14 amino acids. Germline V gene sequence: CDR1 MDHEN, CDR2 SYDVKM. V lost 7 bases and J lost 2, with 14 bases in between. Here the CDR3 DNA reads TGTGCCAGCATTAGGGACACCAAAAACACTGAAGCTTTCTTT. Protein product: CASIRDTKNTEAFF.